This TCR beta chain comes out of a study of blood T cell repertoires in COVID-19. At the level of the study: COVID-19 samples, acute and convalescent, were from the United States, Italy and Spain. T cells, B-cell-depleted T cells, or PBMCs provided the cDNA or gDNA that served as material.

CDR1 is LGHDT, CDR2 YNNKEL, per germline (reference sequence). With 4 bases removed from V and 3 bases from J, the gap between germline ends came to 6 bases. CDR3 size: 12 residues. This table comes from immunoSEQ multiplex PCR, and its TCRdb copy is limited to in-frame clones, with some not included. The data contain over 200,000 clones, around nine tenths of them seen just once; the ten biggest clones take up roughly 2.5%. This sequence was found in a woman aged 55-70 years with acute or convalescent COVID-19. Sequences were obtained from peripheral blood. The genes are TRBV3-1 (or the pseudogene TRBV3-2) and TRBJ1-1; D is ambiguous. The CDR3 DNA sequence: TGTGCCAGCAGCCCCGGGGACACTGAAGCTTTCTTT. Protein: CASSPGDTEAFF.